This T cell receptor beta chain comes out of a study of T cell repertoires in cytomegalovirus infection. Study-wide background: In public TCR beta signatures, there were indications of both CMV infection and matching HLA type.

TCRdb reprocessed the reads with MiXCR, giving one entry per CDR3 protein. The sample yields roughly 600,000 distinct CDR3 sequences, more than 20% seen once. Germline V CDR1 and CDR2: MDHEN, SYDVKM. The CDR3 is made up of 18 amino acids. Germline trimming cut 5 bases from V and 0 bases from J; bases unmatched to any gene: 16. General study results and limits: Using cumulative public TCR beta family frequency, the authors identified those who carried CMV together with the relevant HLA. What dominated the ex vivo response were HLA-C-restricted CMV-specific TCR beta clonotypes.

Remarks on this clonotype: Its target is unknown.

The J gene is TRBJ2-7, the V gene TRBV28, with TRBD1 matching over 7 bases. This clonotype originated in a human donor in good health (CMV status not recorded). Some clones in this sample may be carry-over from other donors' samples. The sequenced material came from CD8+ T cells from PBMCs. The CDR3 DNA reads as TGTGCCAGCAGTGGCCGGGACAGTTTGCCACGGGGCTCCTACGAGCAGTACGTC. Residues: CASSGRDSLPRGSYEQYV.